The present T cell receptor beta chain was sequenced within a study of blood T cell repertoires in COVID-19. Measured with immunoSEQ multiplex PCR; TCRdb has only the in-frame clones, and not every one. The data hold 150,000 to 200,000 clones, with roughly 79% observed a single time. The CDR3 covers 14 residues. Trimming removed 4 bases from V and 6 bases from J, with 16 bases in between. Germline CDR1 reads SGHRS; CDR2 reads YFSETQ. This clone was picked up a small number of times. The specimen sequenced was peripheral blood. The sequence derives from a man aged 55 to 70 with active or convalescent COVID-19. This sequence joins TRBV5-1 and TRBJ1-1; D is possibly TRBD1 (6 bases). The CDR3 DNA follows: TGCGCCAGCAGCCCAAGGGGCAGGGGCCCTGAAGCTTTCTTT. This codes for CASSPRGRGPEAFF.